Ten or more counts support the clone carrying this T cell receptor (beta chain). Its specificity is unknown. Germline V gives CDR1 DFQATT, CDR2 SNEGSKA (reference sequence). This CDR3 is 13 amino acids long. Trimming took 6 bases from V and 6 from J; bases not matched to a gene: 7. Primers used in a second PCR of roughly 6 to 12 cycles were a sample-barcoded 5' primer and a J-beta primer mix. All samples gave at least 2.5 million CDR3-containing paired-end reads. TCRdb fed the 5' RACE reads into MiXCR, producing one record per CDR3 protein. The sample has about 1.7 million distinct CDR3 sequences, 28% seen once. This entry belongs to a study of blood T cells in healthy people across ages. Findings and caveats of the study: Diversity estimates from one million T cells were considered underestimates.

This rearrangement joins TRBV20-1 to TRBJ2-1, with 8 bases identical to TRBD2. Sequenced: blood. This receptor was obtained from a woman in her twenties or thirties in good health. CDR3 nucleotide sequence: TGCAGTGCGGGCTTAGCGGGAACCAATGAGCAGTTCTTC. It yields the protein CSAGLAGTNEQFF.